Presented here are 24 T cell receptor beta chains from one specimen sequenced in a study of shared clonotypes between healthy human individuals. The assay was immunoSEQ multiplex PCR, and TCRdb's table has in-frame clones only and misses some. The sample shows some 530,000 clones, more than 65% of them seen only once. The sample consisted of PBMCs. The receptors derive from a woman aged 40 to 49 in good health. Some clones in this sample may be carry-over from other donors' samples.

CDR3 region: CASRRTYSNQPQHF. CDR3 coding DNA: TGTGCCAGTAGAAGGACTTATAGCAATCAGCCCCAGCATTTT. This chain joins TRBV19 and TRBJ1-5; D not certain. Trimming took off 6 bases at V and 0 bases at J, with 9 bases between the two ends. The CDR3 spans 14 residues. CDR1 LNHDA and CDR2 SQIVND come from the germline V gene (reference sequence).

This clone has a single count. This sequence joins TRBV19 and TRBJ1-3; D unclear. Per germline, CDR1 LNHDA and CDR2 SQIVND (reference sequence). Trimming took 6 bases from V and 0 from J, leaving 12 bases between them. This CDR3 is 15 amino acids long. The CDR3 sequence is CASSPWRSSGNTIYF. Here the CDR3 DNA reads TGTGCCAGTAGCCCCTGGCGAAGCTCTGGAAACACCATATATTTT.

V and J are TRBV7-9 and TRBJ2-1, with D perhaps matching TRBD2 (6 bases). The germline gives CDR1 SEHNR, CDR2 FQNEAQ (reference sequence). The V and J ends lost 3 bases and 6 bases respectively, with 15 bases between them. The CDR3 is 15 residues long. CDR3 bases: TGTGCCAGCAGCTTTTCAGGTCTAGCGACCAATGAGCAGTTCTTC. Translating gives CASSFSGLATNEQFF.

This clone was seen repeatedly, ten times or more. Other DNA sequences in this specimen translate into the identical CDR3. The rearrangement links TRBV30 to TRBJ2-1, with D perhaps TRBD2 (7 bases). CDR3 length equals 15 residues. Germline CDR1 GTSNPN, CDR2 SVGIG (reference sequence). Trimming stripped 0 bases from V and 8 bases from J, with 17 bases between. The CDR3 DNA follows: TGTGCCTGGAGTGTTTCGTATCGGGGGGCTGATGAGCAGTTCTTC. It translates to CAWSVSYRGADEQFF.

The V gene is TRBV11-1, the J gene TRBJ1-1; 8 bases match TRBD1. After removal of 0 bases from V and 0 bases from J, the junction contained 3 bases not matched to a gene. The CDR3 totals 16 residues. Looked up from germline, CDR1 is SGHAT and CDR2 is FQDESV (reference sequence). CDR3 region: CASSLARQGLNTEAFF. The CDR3 bases are TGTGCCAGCAGCTTAGCCAGACAGGGGCTGAACACTGAAGCTTTCTTT. Variable domain in full (rest from reference TRBV11-1 and TRBJ1-1): EAEVAQSPRYKITEKSQAVAFWCDPISGHATLYWYRQILGQGPELLVQFQDESVVDDSQLPKDRFSAERLKGVDSTLKIQPAELGDSAMYLCASSLARQGLNTEAFFGQGTRLTVV.

The count of this clone is one. It is likely a read error: a sequence one base away is far more abundant. This chain joins TRBV28 and TRBJ2-6; possibly TRBD1 for D (6 bases). Germline CDR1 MDHEN, CDR2 SYDVKM. This CDR3 has 17 amino acids. The CDR3 DNA follows: TGTGTCAGCAGGGACAACACGACACCCCCTGGGGCCAACGTCCTGACTTTC. It yields the protein CVSRDNTTPPGANVLTF.

The gene calls are TRBV7-6 and TRBJ2-5, with TRBD1 matching over 8 bases. This CDR3 is 15 amino acids long. V was pared by 5 bases and J by 4 bases, with 9 bases of the junction left unmatched. The germline CDR1 and CDR2 sequences are SGHVS and FNYEAQ. The CDR3 DNA follows: TGTGCCAGCAGCGGGCCCAGGGGGCGCGTAGAGACCCAGTACTTC. As protein: CASSGPRGRVETQYF.

The genes are TRBV15 and TRBJ2-2, with D unclear. From germline, CDR1 is LNHNV and CDR2 YYDKDF (reference sequence). V was clipped by 6 bases and J by 0 bases, with 11 bases between them. The CDR3 is 15 amino acids. The CDR3 protein is CATSLTIANTGELFF. CDR3 bases: TGTGCCACCAGTCTTACGATAGCGAACACCGGGGAGCTGTTTTTT.

The V and J genes are TRBV25-1 and TRBJ2-7; D gene ambiguous. The CDR3 contains 14 residues. Germline V lookup: CDR1 MGHDK, CDR2 SYGVNS. The V gene lost 4 bases and the J gene lost 0 bases, with 10 bases spanning the gap. CDR3 DNA: TGTGCCAGCAGTGGCGCCATAAACTCCTACGAGCAGTACTTC. This encodes CASSGAINSYEQYF.

With respect to this clone: A far larger clone is one nucleotide away, so this likely arose from a read error. The CDR3 protein is CARSLWGQGKETQYF. Here the CDR3 DNA reads TGTGCCAGAAGCTTATGGGGACAGGGAAAAGAGACCCAGTACTTC. The rearrangement links TRBV7-6 to TRBJ2-5; 9 bases match TRBD1. The CDR3 spans 15 residues. Germline lookup yields CDR1 SGHVS and CDR2 FNYEAQ.

The rearrangement uses TRBV4-1 and TRBJ1-2; a weak D match, TRBD1 (5 bases). With 1 base removed from V and 6 bases from J, the gap between germline ends came to 21 bases. The germline gives CDR1 MGHRA, CDR2 YSYEKL. This CDR3 is built from 17 residues. CDR3 amino acids: CASSQGLLRQHGNGYTF. The CDR3 coding sequence is TGCGCCAGCAGCCAAGGGCTCTTAAGACAGCATGGGAATGGCTACACCTTC.

V gene TRBV7-8 combines with J gene TRBJ1-5, with 11 bases identical to TRBD1. With 3 bases clipped from V and 6 bases from J, the junction kept 7 bases outside the gene matches. CDR1 is SGHVS, CDR2 FQNEAQ, per germline. The CDR3 runs to 16 residues. The CDR3 sequence: CASSLAGTGGSQPQHF. CDR3 DNA: TGTGCCAGCAGCTTGGCCGGGACAGGGGGATCTCAGCCCCAGCATTTT.

This clone has a handful of counts. This probably arose from a read error, given a far larger clone one base away. The chain couples TRBV29-1 to TRBJ2-7; D unclear. The CDR3 loop spans 13 amino acids. Germline lookup yields CDR1 SQVTM and CDR2 ANQGSEA. Trimming removed 5 bases at V and 3 bases at J, with 14 bases between. CDR3 bases: TGCAGCGTTCGCGAACGTGTGAACTACGAGCAGTACTTC. It codes for CSVRERVNYEQYF.

The V call is TRBV5-1, the J call TRBJ1-1, with 8 nucleotides matching TRBD1. J lost 10 bases, V lost 0 bases, and 5 bases had no gene match. This CDR3 spans 13 amino acids. CDR1 is SGHRS and CDR2 is YFSETQ in the germline V gene. The CDR3 region is CASSLVTGDVAFF. The CDR3, as DNA: TGCGCCAGCAGCTTGGTGACAGGGGATGTAGCTTTCTTT.

This clone was recorded a few times. This sequence joins TRBV18 and TRBJ1-4; D ambiguous. Deletions cut 0 bases from V and 2 bases from J, with 7 bases between. The CDR3 has 15 amino acids. Per germline, CDR1 KGHSH and CDR2 LQKENI. The CDR3 protein is CASSPPTLTNEKLFF. In DNA, the CDR3 is TGTGCCAGCTCACCACCCACACTTACTAATGAAAAACTGTTTTTT.

This chain uses TRBV5-1 with TRBJ2-1; 14 nucleotides align to TRBD2. Germline CDR1 is SGHRS and CDR2 is YFSETQ. V was pared by 4 bases and J by 6 bases, with 9 bases of the junction left unmatched. The CDR3 consists of 17 residues. CDR3: CASSLGTSGSVGNEQFF. As DNA, the CDR3 is TGCGCCAGCAGCCTAGGGACTAGCGGGAGTGTTGGCAATGAGCAGTTCTTC.

A note on this clone: It is likely a read error: a sequence one base away is far more abundant. The chain has TRBV4-1 and TRBJ1-2; D possibly corresponds to TRBD1 (5 bases). The CDR3 length is 14 residues. The ends were cut back, 0 bases at V and 4 bases at J, with 9 bases in the middle. CDR1 is MGHRA, CDR2 YSYEKL, per germline. The CDR3 loop is CASSQDRVVYGYTF. The CDR3 bases are TGCGCCAGCAGCCAAGACAGGGTGGTCTATGGCTACACCTTC.

This clone was recorded only once. This sequence joins TRBV23-1 and TRBJ2-2; 7 bases are shared with TRBD2. TRBV23-1 is labeled an ORF, and its function is uncertain. The V gene end was trimmed by 4 bases and the J gene end by 4 bases; junction bases not matched to a gene: 12. The CDR3 consists of 17 residues. The chain's CDR3 is CASSRNLSGYGTGELFF. The CDR3 region has the DNA TGCGCCAGCAGTCGAAACCTTAGCGGGTATGGCACCGGGGAGCTGTTTTTT.

The V and J genes are TRBV19 and TRBJ1-5, with 11 positions matching TRBD1. The CDR3 is made up of 15 amino acids. With 5 bases clipped from V and 5 bases from J, the junction kept 5 bases outside the gene matches. In germline, CDR1 is LNHDA, CDR2 SQIVND (reference sequence). The CDR3: CASSLRTGGHQPQHF. CDR3 nucleotide sequence: TGTGCCAGTAGTCTGCGGACAGGGGGCCATCAGCCCCAGCATTTT.

The genes are TRBV18 and TRBJ2-1, with D tentatively TRBD2 (5 bases). Germline V gene data show CDR1 as KGHSH and CDR2 as LQKENI. The CDR3 sequence is 13 residues long. V lost 5 bases, J lost 5 bases, and 10 bases lay in between. CDR3 loop: CASSSSGNNEQFF. Written as DNA, the CDR3 is TGTGCCAGCTCATCCTCGGGAAACAATGAGCAGTTCTTC. The full variable domain, its missing parts supplied by reference TRBV18 and TRBJ2-1, is NAGVMQNPRHLVRRRGQEARLRCSPMKGHSHVYWYRQLPEEGLKFMVYLQKENIIDESGMPKERFSAEFPKEGPSILRIQQVVRGDSAAYFCASSSSGNNEQFFGPGTRLTVL.

The chain has TRBV4-3 and TRBJ2-2; 7 bases are a match to TRBD2. V trimming: 0 bases; J trimming: 8 bases; junction bases outside the gene matches: 15. CDR3 length: 18 residues. Germline V CDR1 and CDR2: LGHNA, YSLEER. The CDR3 sequence: CASSQDYRDYRLVGELFF. The CDR3 DNA reads as TGCGCCAGCAGCCAAGATTATAGGGACTACCGGTTGGTAGGGGAGCTGTTTTTT.

The chain employs TRBV7-9 and TRBJ2-1, with D tentatively TRBD2 (5 bases). CDR1 is SEHNR, CDR2 FQNEAQ, per germline (reference sequence). CDR3 length: 15 residues. The V and J ends lost 1 base and 0 bases respectively, with 7 bases between them. The CDR3 region is CASSLVGSSYNEQFF. DNA for the CDR3: TGTGCCAGCAGCTTAGTTGGGAGCTCCTACAATGAGCAGTTCTTC.

Comment on this clone: A far larger clone is just one base off, so this is likely a read error. The rearrangement links TRBV5-1 to TRBJ2-7; TRBD2 aligns across 10 bases. Germline V CDR1 and CDR2: SGHRS, YFSETQ. The CDR3 extends over 16 amino acids. V shed 1 base, J shed 8 bases, and the junction held 12 bases outside the gene matches. For the CDR3, the DNA is TGCGCCAGCAGCTTGCAGGGTAGCGGGAGGATCGACAAGCAGTACTTC. This sequence encodes CASSLQGSGRIDKQYF. The whole variable domain, remainder taken from reference TRBV5-1 and TRBJ2-7, is KAGVTQTPRYLIKTRGQQVTLSCSPISGHRSVSWYQQTPGQGLQFLFEYFSETQRNKGNFPGRFSGRQFSNSRSEMNVSTLELGDSALYLCASSLQGSGRIDKQYFGPGTRLTVT.

Worth noting for this clone: Other DNA sequences in the same sample also yield this CDR3. This sequence joins TRBV7-3 and TRBJ2-1; D could derive from TRBD1 or TRBD2 (5 bases each). This CDR3 is built from 13 residues. The germline gives CDR1 SGHTA, CDR2 FQGTGA. V lost 4 bases, J lost 5 bases, and 9 bases lay in between. The CDR3 DNA reads TGTGCCAGCAGCTCGGGACCAAACAATGAGCAGTTCTTC. This translates into CASSSGPNNEQFF.